This T cell receptor (beta chain) was found in a study of blood T cell repertoires in COVID-19. At the level of the study: Sample material is recorded as cDNA or gDNA derived from T cells, B-cell-depleted T cells, or PBMCs.

Seattle participants joined during active infection and were tracked over time. In this sample, this clone turned up a few times. V lost 11 bases to trimming and J lost 3 bases; unmatched junction nucleotides: 9. The germline gives CDR1 KGHDR, CDR2 SFDVKD. CDR3 length: 15 residues. How the authors handled the data: Counts of nucleated cells, estimated from reference gene primer amplification, were obtained. Only in-frame clones appear in the TCRdb table, and some are missing; sequencing was by immunoSEQ multiplex PCR. V and J calls and clone size are those listed in that table; D and trimming were worked out from the DNA. The data hold about 130,000 clones, with about 89% observed a single time.

The sequenced sample consisted of peripheral blood. V gene TRBV24-1 combines with J gene TRBJ2-3; 11 positions agree with TRBD2. This clonotype originated in a man between 60 and 75 years old with COVID-19, enrolled during active disease. The CDR3 DNA is TGTGCCATCGGAACTAGCGGGGGTGGGACAGATACGCAGTATTTT. Amino acids: CAIGTSGGGTDTQYF.